The clone carrying this T cell receptor (beta chain) has a handful of counts. Its antigen is not identified. This sample stems from a study of human T cells and chemical hapten exposure. The CDR3 is 13 amino acids. Germline CDR1 reads MDHEN; CDR2 reads SYDVKM. V was trimmed by 8 bases and J by 9 bases, leaving 19 bases between them. TCRdb re-called the RACE reads with MiXCR, one entry per CDR3 protein. The repertoire holds about 120,000 distinct CDR3 sequences, with about an eighth as singletons. Findings and caveats of the study: The study found expanded TCRs formed significantly more large CDR3 similarity clusters than controls. Patch test score was positively correlated with the counts of PT1 expanded TCRs.

Time point indicated: patch test 1, 2 weeks after DPC sensitization. Treatment given: therapeutic diphenylcyclopropenone sensitization with weekly scalp DPC. Ahead of each patch test application, blood was drawn. Total RNA came from unfractionated whole blood. The V gene is TRBV28, the J gene TRBJ1-1; TRBD1 might be the D (5 bases). This sequence was found in a woman between 45 and 65 years old with alopecia areata. Some clones in this sample may be carry-over from other donors' samples. The sequencing used whole blood, collected in connection with sensitization to the hapten diphenylcyclopropenone (DPC). Written as DNA, the CDR3 is TGTGCCAGCCCCTCACGGGACGGAGGGAAAGCTTTCTTT. Its translation: CASPSRDGGKAFF.